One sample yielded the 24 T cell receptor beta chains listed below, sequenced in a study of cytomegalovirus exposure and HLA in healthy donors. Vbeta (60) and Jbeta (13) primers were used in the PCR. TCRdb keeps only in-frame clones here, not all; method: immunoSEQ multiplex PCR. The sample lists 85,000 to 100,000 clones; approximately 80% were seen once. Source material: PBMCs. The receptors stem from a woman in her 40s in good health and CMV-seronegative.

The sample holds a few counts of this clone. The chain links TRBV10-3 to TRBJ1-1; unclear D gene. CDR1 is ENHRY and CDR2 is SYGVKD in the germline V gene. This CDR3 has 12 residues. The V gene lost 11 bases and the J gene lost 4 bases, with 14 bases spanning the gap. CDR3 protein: CAASAVSTEAFF. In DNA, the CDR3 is TGTGCCGCCAGCGCCGTAAGCACTGAAGCTTTCTTT.

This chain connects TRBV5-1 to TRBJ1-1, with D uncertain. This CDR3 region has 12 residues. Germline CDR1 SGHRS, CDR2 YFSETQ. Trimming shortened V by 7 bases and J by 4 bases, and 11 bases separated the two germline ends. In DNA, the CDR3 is TGCGCCAGCTACGTAGTGAGCACTGAAGCTTTCTTT. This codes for CASYVVSTEAFF.

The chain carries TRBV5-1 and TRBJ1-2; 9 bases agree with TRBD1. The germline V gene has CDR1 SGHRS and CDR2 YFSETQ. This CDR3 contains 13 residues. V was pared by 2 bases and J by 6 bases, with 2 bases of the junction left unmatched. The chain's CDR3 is CASSFRTGDGYTF. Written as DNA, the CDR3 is TGCGCCAGCAGCTTTCGGACAGGGGATGGCTACACCTTC.

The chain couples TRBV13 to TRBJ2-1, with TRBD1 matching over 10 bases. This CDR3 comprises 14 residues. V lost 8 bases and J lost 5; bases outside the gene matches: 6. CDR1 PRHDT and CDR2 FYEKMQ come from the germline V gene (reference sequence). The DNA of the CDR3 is TGTGCCAGCCTGGACGGGACAGGGGACAATGAGCAGTTCTTC. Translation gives CASLDGTGDNEQFF. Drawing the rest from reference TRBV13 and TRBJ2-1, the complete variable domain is AAGVIQSPRHLIKEKRETATLKCYPIPRHDTVYWYQQGPGQDPQFLISFYEKMQSDKGSIPDRFSAQQFSDYHSELNMSSLELGDSALYFCASLDGTGDNEQFFGPGTRLTVL.

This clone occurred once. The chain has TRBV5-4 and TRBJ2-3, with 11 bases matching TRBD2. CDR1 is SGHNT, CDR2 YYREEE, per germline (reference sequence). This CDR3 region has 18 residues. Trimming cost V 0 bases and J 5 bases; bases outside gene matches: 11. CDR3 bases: TGTGCCAGCAGCTTGGCCGGAGATAGCGGGGGGGCCGAAGATACGCAGTATTTT. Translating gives CASSLAGDSGGAEDTQYF.

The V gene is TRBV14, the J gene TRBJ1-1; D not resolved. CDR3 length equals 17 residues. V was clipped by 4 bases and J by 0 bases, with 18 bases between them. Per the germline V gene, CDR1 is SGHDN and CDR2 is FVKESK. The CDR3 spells CASSPLGPANMNTEAFF. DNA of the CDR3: TGTGCCAGCAGCCCACTAGGACCAGCCAACATGAACACTGAAGCTTTCTTT.

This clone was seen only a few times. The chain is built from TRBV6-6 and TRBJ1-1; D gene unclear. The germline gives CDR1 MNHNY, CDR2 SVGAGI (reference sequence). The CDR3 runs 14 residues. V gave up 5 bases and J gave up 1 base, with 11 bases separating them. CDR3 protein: CASSPPPGNTEAFF. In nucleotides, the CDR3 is TGTGCCAGCAGTCCCCCCCCGGGGAACACTGAAGCTTTCTTT.

The CDR3, as DNA: TGTGCCAGCAGGGGGAGGCCCACAGATACGCAGTATTTT. Its protein is CASRGRPTDTQYF. The chain uses TRBV2 and TRBJ2-3; possibly TRBD2 for D (6 bases). V lost 6 bases and J lost 2, with 9 bases in between. The germline V gene encodes CDR1 SNHLY and CDR2 FYNNEI. This CDR3 has 13 residues.

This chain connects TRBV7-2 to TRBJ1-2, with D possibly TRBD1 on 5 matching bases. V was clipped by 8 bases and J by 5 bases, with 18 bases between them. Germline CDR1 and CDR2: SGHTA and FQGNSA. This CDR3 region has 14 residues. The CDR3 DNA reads TGTGCCAGCGGCCATTGGGGGGACGTTTATGGCTACACCTTC. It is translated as CASGHWGDVYGYTF.

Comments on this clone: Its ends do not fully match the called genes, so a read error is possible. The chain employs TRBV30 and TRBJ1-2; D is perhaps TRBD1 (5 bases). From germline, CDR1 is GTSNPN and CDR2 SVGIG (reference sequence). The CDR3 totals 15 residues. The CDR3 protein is CARSVRAGIPYGYTF. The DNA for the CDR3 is TGTGCCCGGAGTGTACGGGCAGGGATTCCCTATGGCTACACCTTC.

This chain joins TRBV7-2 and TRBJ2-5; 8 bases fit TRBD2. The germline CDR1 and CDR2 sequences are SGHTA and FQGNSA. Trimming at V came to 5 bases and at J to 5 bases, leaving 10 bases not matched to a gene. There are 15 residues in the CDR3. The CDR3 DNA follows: TGTGCCAGCAGCCCCGTTTCGACTAGCGTCGAGACCCAGTACTTC. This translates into CASSPVSTSVETQYF.

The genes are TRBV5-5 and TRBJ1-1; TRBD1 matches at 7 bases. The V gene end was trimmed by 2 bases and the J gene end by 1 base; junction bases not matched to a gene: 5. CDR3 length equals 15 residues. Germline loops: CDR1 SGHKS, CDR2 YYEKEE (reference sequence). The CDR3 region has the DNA TGTGCCAGCAGCTTCACCGGGACAGAGAACACTGAAGCTTTCTTT. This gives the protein CASSFTGTENTEAFF. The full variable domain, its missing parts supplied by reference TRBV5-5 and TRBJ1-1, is DAGVTQSPTHLIKTRGQQVTLRCSPISGHKSVSWYQQVLGQGPQFIFQYYEKEERGRGNFPDRFSARQFPNYSSELNVNALLLGDSALYLCASSFTGTENTEAFFGQGTRLTVV.

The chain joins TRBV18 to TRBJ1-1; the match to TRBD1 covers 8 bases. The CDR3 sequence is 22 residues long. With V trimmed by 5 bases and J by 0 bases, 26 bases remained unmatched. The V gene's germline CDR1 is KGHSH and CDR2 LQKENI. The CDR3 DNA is TGTGCCAGCTCATCCGGACAGGGCTTTTCTGAAGTCATCGTAAATCTGAACACTGAAGCTTTCTTT. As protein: CASSSGQGFSEVIVNLNTEAFF.

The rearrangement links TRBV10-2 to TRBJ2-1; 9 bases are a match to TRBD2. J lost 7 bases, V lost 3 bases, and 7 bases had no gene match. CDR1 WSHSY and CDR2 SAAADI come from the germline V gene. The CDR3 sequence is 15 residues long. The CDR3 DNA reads TGCGCCAGCAGTGAAGGGCTAGCGGGGACGAATGAGCAGTTCTTC. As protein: CASSEGLAGTNEQFF.

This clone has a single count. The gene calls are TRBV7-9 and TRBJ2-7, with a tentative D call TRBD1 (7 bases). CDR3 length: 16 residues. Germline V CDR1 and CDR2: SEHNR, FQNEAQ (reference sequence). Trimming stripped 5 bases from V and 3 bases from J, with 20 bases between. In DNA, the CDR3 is TGTGCCAGCAGCGGGGGGTGGGACAGTGGGGACTACGAGCAGTACTTC. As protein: CASSGGWDSGDYEQYF.

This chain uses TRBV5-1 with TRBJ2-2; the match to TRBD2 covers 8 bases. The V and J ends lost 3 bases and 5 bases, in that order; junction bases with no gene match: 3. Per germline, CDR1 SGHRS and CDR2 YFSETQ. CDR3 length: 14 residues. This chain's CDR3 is CASSSSGGTGELFF. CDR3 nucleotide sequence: TGCGCCAGCAGCTCCAGCGGGGGTACCGGGGAGCTGTTTTTT. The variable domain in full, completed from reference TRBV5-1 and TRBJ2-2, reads KAGVTQTPRYLIKTRGQQVTLSCSPISGHRSVSWYQQTPGQGLQFLFEYFSETQRNKGNFPGRFSGRQFSNSRSEMNVSTLELGDSALYLCASSSSGGTGELFFGEGSRLTVL.

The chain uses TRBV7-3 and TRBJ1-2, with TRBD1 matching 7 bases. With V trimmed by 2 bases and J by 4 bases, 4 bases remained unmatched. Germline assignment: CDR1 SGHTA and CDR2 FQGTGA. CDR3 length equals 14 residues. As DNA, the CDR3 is TGTGCCAGCAGCTTACCGGGACAGCCCTATGGCTACACCTTC. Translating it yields CASSLPGQPYGYTF.

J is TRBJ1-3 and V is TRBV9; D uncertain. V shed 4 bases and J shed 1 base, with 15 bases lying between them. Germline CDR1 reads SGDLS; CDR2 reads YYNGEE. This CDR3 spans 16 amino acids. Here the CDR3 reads CASSPQMTGSGNTIYF. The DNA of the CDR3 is TGTGCCAGCAGCCCCCAAATGACGGGATCTGGAAACACCATATATTTT.

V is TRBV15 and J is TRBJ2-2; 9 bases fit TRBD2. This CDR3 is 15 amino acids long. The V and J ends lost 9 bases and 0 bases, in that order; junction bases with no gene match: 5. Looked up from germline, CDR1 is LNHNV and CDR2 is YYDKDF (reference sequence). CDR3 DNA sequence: TGTGCCACTAGAGCGGGGGGCTCGAACACCGGGGAGCTGTTTTTT. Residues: CATRAGGSNTGELFF.

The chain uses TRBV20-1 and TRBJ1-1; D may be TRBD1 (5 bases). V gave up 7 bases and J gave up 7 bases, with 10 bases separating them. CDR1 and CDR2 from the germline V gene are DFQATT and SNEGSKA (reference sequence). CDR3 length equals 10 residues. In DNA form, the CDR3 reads TGCAGTGATGGGGCAGTTGAAGCTTTCTTT. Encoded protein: CSDGAVEAFF.

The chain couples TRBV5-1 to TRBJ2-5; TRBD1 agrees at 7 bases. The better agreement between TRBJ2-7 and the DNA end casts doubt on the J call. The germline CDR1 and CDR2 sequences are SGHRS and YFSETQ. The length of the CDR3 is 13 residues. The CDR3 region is CASSSNRGYEQYF. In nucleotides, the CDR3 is TGCGCCAGCAGCTCCAACAGGGGCTACGAGCAGTACTTC.

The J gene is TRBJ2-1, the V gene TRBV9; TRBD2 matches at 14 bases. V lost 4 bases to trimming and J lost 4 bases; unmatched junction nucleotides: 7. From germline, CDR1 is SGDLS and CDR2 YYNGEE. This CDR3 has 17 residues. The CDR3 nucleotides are TGTGCCAGCAGCACGTGGACTAGCGGGGGGACATACAATGAGCAGTTCTTC. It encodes CASSTWTSGGTYNEQFF.

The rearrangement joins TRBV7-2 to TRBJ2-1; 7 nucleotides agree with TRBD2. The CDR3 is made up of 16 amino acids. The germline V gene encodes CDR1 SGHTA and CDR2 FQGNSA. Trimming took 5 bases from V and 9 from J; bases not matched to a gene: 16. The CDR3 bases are TGTGCCAGCAGCCGGGGTTTAGGGGCGGGGGAGGGTGAGCAGTTCTTC. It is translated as CASSRGLGAGEGEQFF.

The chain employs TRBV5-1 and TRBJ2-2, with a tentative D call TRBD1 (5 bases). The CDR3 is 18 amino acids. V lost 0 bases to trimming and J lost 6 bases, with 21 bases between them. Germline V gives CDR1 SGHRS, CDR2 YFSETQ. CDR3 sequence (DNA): TGCGCCAGCAGCTTGGTATCCAGGGCCGGTAGTCCGGCCGGGGAGCTGTTTTTT. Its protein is CASSLVSRAGSPAGELFF.